Here is one T cell receptor (beta chain) with its context. Its antigen is unidentified. This specimen belongs to a study of cytomegalovirus exposure and HLA in healthy donors. Notes on the study in general: The later analysis indicated that the majority of CMV-associated TCR beta chains appeared HLA-restricted.

The length of the CDR3 is 16 residues. CDR1 is SGHRS, CDR2 YFSETQ, per germline. Trimming took 0 bases from V and 5 from J; bases not matched to a gene: 3. PCR was performed using 60 Vbeta and 13 Jbeta primers. The data were produced by immunoSEQ multiplex PCR, yet TCRdb's version contains in-frame clones alone and is incomplete. This sample yields under 200,000 clones, of which 70% to 80% are seen a single time; 2% to 2.5% belongs to the top ten. Sample: PBMCs. The chain uses TRBV5-1 and TRBJ2-2, with 11 positions matching TRBD1. The receptor was isolated from a woman between 50 and 59 years old in good health and CMV-seronegative. In DNA, the CDR3 is TGCGCCAGCAGCTTGGCTCGGGACAGGGGGACCGGGGAGCTGTTTTTT. Protein: CASSLARDRGTGELFF. Based on the CDR3 plus reference TRBV5-1 and TRBJ2-2, the full variable domain is KAGVTQTPRYLIKTRGQQVTLSCSPISGHRSVSWYQQTPGQGLQFLFEYFSETQRNKGNFPGRFSGRQFSNSRSEMNVSTLELGDSALYLCASSLARDRGTGELFFGEGSRLTVL.